This T cell receptor beta chain was profiled in a study of blood T cell repertoires in COVID-19. Donors of Cohort 3 who recovered were those that had two negative PCRs, clearance, or symptom resolution. Assay used: immunoSEQ multiplex PCR; TCRdb lists only in-frame clones, some missing. The data contain around 220,000 clones, just over 90% of them seen just once; the ten biggest clones take up less than 2.5%. This TCR came from a woman younger than 35 who had recovered from COVID-19. Sequencing was carried out using PBMCs or T cells enriched from blood (not recorded which).

The DNA of the CDR3 is TGTGCCAGCAGTTTGAGATGGTCGGCGGTGGTGGAGCAGTACTTC. Translated: CASSLRWSAVVEQYF. This chain links TRBV27 with TRBJ2-7; no reliable D call. This CDR3 comprises 15 residues. In germline, CDR1 is MNHEY, CDR2 SMNVEV (reference sequence). Trimming left V 3 bases short and J 7 bases short, with 19 bases between.